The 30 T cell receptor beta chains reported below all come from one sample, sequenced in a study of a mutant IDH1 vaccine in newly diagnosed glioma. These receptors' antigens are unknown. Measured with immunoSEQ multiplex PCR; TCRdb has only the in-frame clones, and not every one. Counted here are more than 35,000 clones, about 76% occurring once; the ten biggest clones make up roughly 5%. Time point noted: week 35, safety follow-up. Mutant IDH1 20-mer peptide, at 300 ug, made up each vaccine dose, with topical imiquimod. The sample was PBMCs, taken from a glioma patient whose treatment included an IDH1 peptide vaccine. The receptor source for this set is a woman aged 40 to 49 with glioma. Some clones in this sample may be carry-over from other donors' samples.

The CDR3 loop is CASSGRDSKNPIYNSPLHF. The CDR3 nucleotides are TGTGCCAGCAGCGGCCGGGACAGTAAAAACCCTATCTATAATTCACCCCTCCACTTT. This chain uses TRBV28 with TRBJ1-6; 7 positions match TRBD1. This CDR3 spans 19 amino acids. V shed 6 bases, J shed 3 bases, and the junction held 17 bases outside the gene matches. Germline CDR1 MDHEN, CDR2 SYDVKM. The complete variable domain, with remaining parts taken from reference TRBV28 and TRBJ1-6, reads DVKVTQSSRYLVKRTGEKVFLECVQDMDHENMFWYRQDPGLGLRLIYFSYDVKMKEKGDIPEGYSVSREKKERFSLILESASTNQTSMYLCASSGRDSKNPIYNSPLHFGNGTRLTVT.

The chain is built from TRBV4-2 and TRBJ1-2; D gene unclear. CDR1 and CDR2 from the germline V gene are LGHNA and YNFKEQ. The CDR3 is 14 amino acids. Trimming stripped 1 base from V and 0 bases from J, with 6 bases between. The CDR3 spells CASSQGEANYGYTF. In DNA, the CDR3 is TGTGCCAGCAGCCAAGGTGAGGCTAACTATGGCTACACCTTC.

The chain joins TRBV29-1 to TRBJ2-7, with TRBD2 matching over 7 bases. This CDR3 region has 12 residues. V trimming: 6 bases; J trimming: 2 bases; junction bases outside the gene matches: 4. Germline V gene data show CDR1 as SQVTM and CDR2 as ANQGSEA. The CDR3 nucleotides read TGCAGCGTCGGGAGGCCCCCCTACGAGCAGTACTTC. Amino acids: CSVGRPPYEQYF.

As DNA, the CDR3 is TGTGCCAGCAGCTTAGTCGGGGGGGGTTATGGCTACACCTTC. Its translation is CASSLVGGGYGYTF. This chain links TRBV7-6 with TRBJ1-2; possibly TRBD1 for D (5 bases). V was cut by 1 base and J by 5 bases, with 11 bases left in between. The CDR3 extends over 14 amino acids. The germline V gene encodes CDR1 SGHVS and CDR2 FNYEAQ.

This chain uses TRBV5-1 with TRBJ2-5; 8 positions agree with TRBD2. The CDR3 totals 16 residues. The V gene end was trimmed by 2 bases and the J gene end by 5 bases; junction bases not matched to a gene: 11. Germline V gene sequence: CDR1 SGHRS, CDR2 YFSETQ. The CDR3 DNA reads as TGCGCCAGCAGCTTTCGGGGGGGCAGAGTTGACGAGACCCAGTACTTC. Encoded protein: CASSFRGGRVDETQYF.

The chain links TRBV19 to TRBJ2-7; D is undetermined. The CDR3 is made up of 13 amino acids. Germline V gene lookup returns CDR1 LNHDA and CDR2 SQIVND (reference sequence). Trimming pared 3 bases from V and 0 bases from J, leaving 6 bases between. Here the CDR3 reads CASSISSSYEQYF. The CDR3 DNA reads TGTGCCAGTAGTATCAGTAGCTCCTACGAGCAGTACTTC.

The CDR3 here is CASSPMESNTGELFF. Here the CDR3 DNA reads TGTGCCAGCAGCCCAATGGAATCGAACACCGGGGAGCTGTTTTTT. This chain uses TRBV4-2 with TRBJ2-2, with D hard to call. Between the trimmed V and J ends, which lost 4 bases and 0 bases, there was a span of 9 bases. This CDR3 region has 15 residues. Germline assignment: CDR1 LGHNA and CDR2 YNFKEQ.

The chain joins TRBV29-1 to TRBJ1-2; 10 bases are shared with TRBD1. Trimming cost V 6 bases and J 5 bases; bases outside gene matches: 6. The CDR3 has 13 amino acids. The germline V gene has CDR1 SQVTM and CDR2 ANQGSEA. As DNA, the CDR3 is TGCAGCGTCCGACAGGGGGCTGAGTATGGCTACACCTTC. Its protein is CSVRQGAEYGYTF.

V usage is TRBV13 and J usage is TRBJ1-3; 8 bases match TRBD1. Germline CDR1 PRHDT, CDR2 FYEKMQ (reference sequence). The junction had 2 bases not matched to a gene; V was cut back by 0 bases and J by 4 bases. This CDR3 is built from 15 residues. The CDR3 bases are TGTGCCAGCAGCTTAGGGGACAGGGCGGGAAACACCATATATTTT. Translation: CASSLGDRAGNTIYF.

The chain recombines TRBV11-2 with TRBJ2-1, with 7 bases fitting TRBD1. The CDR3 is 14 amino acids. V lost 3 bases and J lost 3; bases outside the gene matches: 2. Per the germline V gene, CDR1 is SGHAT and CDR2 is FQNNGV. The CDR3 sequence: CASSLGQSYNEQFF. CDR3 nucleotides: TGTGCCAGCAGCTTGGGACAGAGCTACAATGAGCAGTTCTTC.

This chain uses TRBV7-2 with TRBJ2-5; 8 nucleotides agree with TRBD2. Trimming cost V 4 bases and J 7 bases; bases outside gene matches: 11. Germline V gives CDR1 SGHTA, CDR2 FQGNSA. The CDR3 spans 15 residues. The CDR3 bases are TGTGCCAGCAGCTCGGGGCTAGCGGGCCCGGGGACCCAGTACTTC. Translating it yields CASSSGLAGPGTQYF.

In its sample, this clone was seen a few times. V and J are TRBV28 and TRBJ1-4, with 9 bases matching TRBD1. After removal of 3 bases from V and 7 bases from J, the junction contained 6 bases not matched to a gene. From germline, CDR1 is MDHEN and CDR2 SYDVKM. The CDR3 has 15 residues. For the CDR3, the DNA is TGTGCCAGCAGTTTCTCCGACAGGGGGGGTGAAAAACTGTTTTTT. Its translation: CASSFSDRGGEKLFF.

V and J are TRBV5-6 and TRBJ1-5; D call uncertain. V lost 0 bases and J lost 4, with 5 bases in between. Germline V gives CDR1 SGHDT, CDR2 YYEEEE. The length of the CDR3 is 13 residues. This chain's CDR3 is CASSLVGNQPQHF. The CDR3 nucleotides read TGTGCCAGCAGCTTGGTTGGGAATCAGCCCCAGCATTTT.

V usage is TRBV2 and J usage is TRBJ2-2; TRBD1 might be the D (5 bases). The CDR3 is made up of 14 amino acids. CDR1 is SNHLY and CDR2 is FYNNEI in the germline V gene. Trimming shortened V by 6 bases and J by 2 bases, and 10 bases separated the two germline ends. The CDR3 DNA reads TGTGCCAGCAGGACAGAGTTTAACACCGGGGAGCTGTTTTTT. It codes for CASRTEFNTGELFF.

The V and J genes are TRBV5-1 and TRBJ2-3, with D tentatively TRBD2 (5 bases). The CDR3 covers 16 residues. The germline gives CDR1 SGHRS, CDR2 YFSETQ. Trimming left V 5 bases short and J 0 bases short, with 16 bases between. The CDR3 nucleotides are TGCGCCAGCAGAACGGGAAACCGCCAAAGCACAGATACGCAGTATTTT. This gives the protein CASRTGNRQSTDTQYF.

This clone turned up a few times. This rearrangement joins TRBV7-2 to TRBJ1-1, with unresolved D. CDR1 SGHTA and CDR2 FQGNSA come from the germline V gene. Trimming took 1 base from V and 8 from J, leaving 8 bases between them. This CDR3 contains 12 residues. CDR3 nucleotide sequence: TGTGCCAGCAGCTTAGAGGTTTCCGAAGCTTTCTTT. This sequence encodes CASSLEVSEAFF.

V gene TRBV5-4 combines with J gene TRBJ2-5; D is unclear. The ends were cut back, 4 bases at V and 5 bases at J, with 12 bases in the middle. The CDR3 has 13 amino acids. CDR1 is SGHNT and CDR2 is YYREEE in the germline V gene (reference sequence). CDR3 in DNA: TGTGCCAGCAGCCTTCTACCTTCGGAGACCCAGTACTTC. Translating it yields CASSLLPSETQYF. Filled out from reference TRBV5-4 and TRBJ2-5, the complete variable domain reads ETGVTQSPTHLIKTRGQQVTLRCSSQSGHNTVSWYQQALGQGPQFIFQYYREEENGRGNFPPRFSGLQFPNYSSELNVNALELDDSALYLCASSLLPSETQYFGPGTRLLVL.

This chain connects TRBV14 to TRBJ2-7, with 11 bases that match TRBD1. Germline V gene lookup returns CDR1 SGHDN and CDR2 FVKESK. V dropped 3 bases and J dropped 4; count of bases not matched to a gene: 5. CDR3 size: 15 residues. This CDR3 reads CASSHMGQGEYEQYF. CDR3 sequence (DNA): TGTGCCAGCAGCCATATGGGACAGGGGGAGTACGAGCAGTACTTC.

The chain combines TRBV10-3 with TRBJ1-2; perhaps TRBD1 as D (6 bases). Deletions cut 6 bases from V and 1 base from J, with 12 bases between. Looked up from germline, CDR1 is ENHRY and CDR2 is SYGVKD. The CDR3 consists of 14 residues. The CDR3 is CAISPGHLNYGYTF. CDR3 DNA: TGTGCCATCAGCCCGGGACACCTTAACTATGGCTACACCTTC.

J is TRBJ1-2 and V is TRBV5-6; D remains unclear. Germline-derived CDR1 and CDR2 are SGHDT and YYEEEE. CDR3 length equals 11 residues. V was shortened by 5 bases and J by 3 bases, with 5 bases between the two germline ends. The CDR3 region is CASRRDYGYTF. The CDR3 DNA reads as TGTGCCAGCAGGCGGGACTATGGCTACACCTTC. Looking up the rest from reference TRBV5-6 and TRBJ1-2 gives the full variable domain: DAGVTQSPTHLIKTRGQQVTLRCSPKSGHDTVSWYQQALGQGPQFIFQYYEEEERQRGNFPDRFSGHQFPNYSSELNVNALLLGDSALYLCASRRDYGYTFGSGTRLTVV.

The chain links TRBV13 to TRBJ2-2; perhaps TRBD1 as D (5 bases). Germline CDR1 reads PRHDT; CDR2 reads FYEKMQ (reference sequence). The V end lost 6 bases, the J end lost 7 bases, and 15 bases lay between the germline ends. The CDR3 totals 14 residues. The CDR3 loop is CASSLTRAVGELFF. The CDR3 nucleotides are TGTGCCAGCAGTCTAACCAGGGCTGTCGGGGAGCTGTTTTTT.

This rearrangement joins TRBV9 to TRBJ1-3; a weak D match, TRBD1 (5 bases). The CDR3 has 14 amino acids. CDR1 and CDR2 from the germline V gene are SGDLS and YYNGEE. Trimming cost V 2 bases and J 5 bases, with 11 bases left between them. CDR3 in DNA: TGTGCCAGCAGCGTGGGGGGAGGACGAAACACCATATATTTT. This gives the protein CASSVGGGRNTIYF.

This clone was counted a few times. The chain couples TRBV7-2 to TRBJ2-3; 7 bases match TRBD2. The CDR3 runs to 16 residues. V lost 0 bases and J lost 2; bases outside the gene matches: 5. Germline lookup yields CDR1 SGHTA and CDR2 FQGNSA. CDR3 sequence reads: CASSLASGVPTDTQYF. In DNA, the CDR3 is TGTGCCAGCAGCTTAGCGAGCGGGGTCCCCACAGATACGCAGTATTTT.

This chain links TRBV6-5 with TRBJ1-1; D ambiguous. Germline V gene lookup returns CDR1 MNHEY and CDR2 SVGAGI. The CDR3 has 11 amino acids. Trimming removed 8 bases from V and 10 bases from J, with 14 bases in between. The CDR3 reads CASSSMVGAFF. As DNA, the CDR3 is TGTGCCAGCTCCTCAATGGTGGGAGCTTTCTTT.

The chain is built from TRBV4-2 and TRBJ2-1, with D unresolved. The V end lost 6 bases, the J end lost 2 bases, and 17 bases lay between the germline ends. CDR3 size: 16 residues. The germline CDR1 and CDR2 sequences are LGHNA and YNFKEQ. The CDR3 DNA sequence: TGTGCCAGCAGTCCAGAGCAAGGTCCGACCTACAATGAGCAGTTCTTC. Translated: CASSPEQGPTYNEQFF.

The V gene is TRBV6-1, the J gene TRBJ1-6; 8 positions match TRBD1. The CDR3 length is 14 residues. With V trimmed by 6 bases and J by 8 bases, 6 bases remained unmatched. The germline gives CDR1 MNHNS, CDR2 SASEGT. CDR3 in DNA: TGTGCCAGCAGGGACAGGGACGTCCATTCACCCCTCCACTTT. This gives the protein CASRDRDVHSPLHF.

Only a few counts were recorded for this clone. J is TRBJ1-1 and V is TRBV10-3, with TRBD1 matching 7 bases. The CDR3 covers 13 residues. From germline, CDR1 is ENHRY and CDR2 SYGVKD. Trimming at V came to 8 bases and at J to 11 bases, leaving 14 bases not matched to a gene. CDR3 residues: CAISRESQGSAFF. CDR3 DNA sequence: TGTGCCATCTCCCGTGAGTCACAGGGGTCGGCTTTCTTT.

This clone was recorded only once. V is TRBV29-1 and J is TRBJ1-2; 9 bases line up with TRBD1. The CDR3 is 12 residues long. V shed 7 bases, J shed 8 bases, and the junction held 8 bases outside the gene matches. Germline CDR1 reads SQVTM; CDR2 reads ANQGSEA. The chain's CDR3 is CSEGRDRDGYTF. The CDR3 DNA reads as TGCAGCGAAGGCCGGGACAGGGACGGCTACACCTTC.

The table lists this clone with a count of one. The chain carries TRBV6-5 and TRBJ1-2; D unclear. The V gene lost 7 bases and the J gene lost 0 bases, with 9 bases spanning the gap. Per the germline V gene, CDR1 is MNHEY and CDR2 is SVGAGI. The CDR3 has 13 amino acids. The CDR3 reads CASTSGPNYGYTF. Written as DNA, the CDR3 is TGTGCCAGCACCTCCGGCCCTAACTATGGCTACACCTTC.

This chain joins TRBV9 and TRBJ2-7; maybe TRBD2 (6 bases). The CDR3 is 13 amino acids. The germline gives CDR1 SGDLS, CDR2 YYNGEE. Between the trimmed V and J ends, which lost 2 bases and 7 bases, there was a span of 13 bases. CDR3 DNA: TGTGCCAGCAGCGTCACCCTCCGGGGGGAGCAGTACTTC. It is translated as CASSVTLRGEQYF.